This T cell receptor (beta chain) was sequenced during a study of T cell responses to AZD1222 COVID-19 vaccine. Regarding the study as a whole: A mostly white British donor set with more females was recruited, and clonal diversity was possibly underestimated. Repertoires were obtained solely post-peak T cell response. Only a handful of AZD1222 recipients, several in all, had baseline seropositivity. The study found vaccine-associated CD4 TCRs spanning spike, dominant at 160-218 and 743-854.

As to this clone: Its antigen is unidentified.

Germline CDR1 and CDR2: MDHEN and SYDVKM. V gave up 4 bases and J gave up 8 bases; unmatched junction bases: 5. The CDR3 extends over 15 amino acids. Data came from immunoSEQ multiplex PCR; TCRdb stores just in-frame clones and leaves some out. This table holds 100,000 to 130,000 clones, about 92% found once. The receptor was derived from an adult in good health. Source: peripheral blood, taken on day 0 of MenACWY control vaccination. This chain uses TRBV28 with TRBJ1-6, with 10 nucleotides matching TRBD1. The CDR3 region is CASSSGQGSDSPLHF. The CDR3, as DNA: TGTGCCAGCAGTTCGGGACAGGGGAGCGATTCACCCCTCCACTTT.